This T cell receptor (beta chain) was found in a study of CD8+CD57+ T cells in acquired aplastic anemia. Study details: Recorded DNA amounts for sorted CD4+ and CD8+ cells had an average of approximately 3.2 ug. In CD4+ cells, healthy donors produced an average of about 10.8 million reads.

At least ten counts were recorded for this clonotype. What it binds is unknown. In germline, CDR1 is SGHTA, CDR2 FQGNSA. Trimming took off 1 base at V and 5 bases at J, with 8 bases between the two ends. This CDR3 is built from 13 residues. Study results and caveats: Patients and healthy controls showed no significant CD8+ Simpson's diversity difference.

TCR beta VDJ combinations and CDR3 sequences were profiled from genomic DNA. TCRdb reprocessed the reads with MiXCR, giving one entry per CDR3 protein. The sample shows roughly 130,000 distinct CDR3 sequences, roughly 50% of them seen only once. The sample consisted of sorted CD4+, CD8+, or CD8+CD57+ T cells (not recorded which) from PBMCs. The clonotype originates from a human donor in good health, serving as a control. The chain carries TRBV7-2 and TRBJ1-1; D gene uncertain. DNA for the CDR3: TGTGCCAGCAGCTTAGTTGAGGTTACTGAAGCTTTCTTT. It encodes CASSLVEVTEAFF.